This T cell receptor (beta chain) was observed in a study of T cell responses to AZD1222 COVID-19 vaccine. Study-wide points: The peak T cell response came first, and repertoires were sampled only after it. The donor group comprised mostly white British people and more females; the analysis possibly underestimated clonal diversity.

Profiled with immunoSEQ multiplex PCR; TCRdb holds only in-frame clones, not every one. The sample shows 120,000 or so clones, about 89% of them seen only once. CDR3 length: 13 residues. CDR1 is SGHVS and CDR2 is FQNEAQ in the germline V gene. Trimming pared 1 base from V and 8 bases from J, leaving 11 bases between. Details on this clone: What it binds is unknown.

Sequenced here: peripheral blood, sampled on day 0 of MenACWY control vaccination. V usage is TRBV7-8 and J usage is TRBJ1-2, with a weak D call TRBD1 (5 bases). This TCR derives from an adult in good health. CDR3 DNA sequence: TGTGCCAGCAGCTTAGGAGGGGCGGGAGGCTACACCTTC. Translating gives CASSLGGAGGYTF.